Below, one T cell receptor (beta chain) is given with its context. This specimen belongs to a study of blood T cell repertoires in COVID-19. Study as a whole: The origin of the acute and convalescent COVID-19 samples was the United States, Italy and Spain. PBMCs, B-cell-depleted T cells, or T cells provided the cDNA or gDNA that made up the material.

CDR1 and CDR2 from the germline V gene are LNHDA and SQIVND (reference sequence). The ends were cut back, 11 bases at V and 2 bases at J, with 15 bases in the middle. The CDR3 consists of 13 residues. Per the authors' pipeline: Amplified reference gene primers provided the basis for estimating nucleated cell counts. The data were produced by immunoSEQ multiplex PCR, yet TCRdb's version contains in-frame clones alone and is incomplete. That table supplies the V and J calls and clone size; D and trimming were determined from the DNA. Altogether a few hundred thousand clones are present, more than 75% being singletons, with the ten largest covering about 1.2%.

The V gene is TRBV19, the J gene TRBJ2-5; no clear D. Sequencing was done on a sample of peripheral blood. The TCR originated in a human donor with acute or convalescent COVID-19. The donor label of this sample is uncertain. The CDR3 reads CALESATQETQYF. The CDR3 DNA follows: TGTGCCCTTGAAAGCGCCACGCAAGAGACCCAGTACTTC.